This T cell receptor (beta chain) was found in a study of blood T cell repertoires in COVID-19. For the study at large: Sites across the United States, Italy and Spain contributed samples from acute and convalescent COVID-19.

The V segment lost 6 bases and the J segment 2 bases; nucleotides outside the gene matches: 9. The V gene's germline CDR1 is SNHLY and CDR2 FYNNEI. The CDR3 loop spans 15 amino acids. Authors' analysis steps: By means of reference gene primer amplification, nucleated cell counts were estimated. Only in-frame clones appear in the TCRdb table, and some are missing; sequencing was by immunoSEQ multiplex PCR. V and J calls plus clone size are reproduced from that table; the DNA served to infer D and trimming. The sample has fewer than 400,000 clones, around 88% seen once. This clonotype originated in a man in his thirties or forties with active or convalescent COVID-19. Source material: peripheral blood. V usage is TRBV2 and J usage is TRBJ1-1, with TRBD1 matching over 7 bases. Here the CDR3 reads CASRGDSSVNTEAFF. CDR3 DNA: TGTGCCAGCAGGGGGGACAGTTCCGTTAACACTGAAGCTTTCTTT.